What follows are 10 T cell receptor beta chains derived from one specimen sequenced in a study of post-analysis software for immune sequencing data. Findings and limits, study-wide: Five or six TRBV segments were significantly more frequent in patients than in controls. TRBV5-6, TRBV5-1 and TRBV20-1 were among these segments.

Their cognate antigens are unknown. Included in the TCR beta cDNA libraries were unique molecular identifiers. Each CDR3 protein gets one entry after TCRdb re-called the PCR reads with MiXCR. The sample lists approximately 630,000 distinct CDR3 sequences, over 45% occurring once. Input material: blood. The receptors derive from a girl aged 2-10 years with multiple sclerosis.

CDR3 protein: CSVDIQGTQYF. CDR3 DNA sequence: TGCAGCGTTGATATACAGGGGACGCAGTACTTC. The chain has TRBV29-1 and TRBJ2-5; TRBD1 matches 7 bases. The J segment lost 11 bases and the V segment lost 3 bases, leaving 6 bases of the junction unmatched. The germline gives CDR1 SQVTM, CDR2 ANQGSEA. The CDR3 is made up of 11 amino acids.

This chain joins TRBV30 and TRBJ1-2; possibly TRBD1 for D (5 bases). V was trimmed by 7 bases and J by 8 bases, leaving 14 bases between them. Germline V gene lookup returns CDR1 GTSNPN and CDR2 SVGIG (reference sequence). This CDR3 has 11 amino acids. The CDR3 reads CASTGTSGYTF. CDR3 nucleotides: TGTGCCTCTACGGGGACTTCCGGCTACACCTTC.

The chain has TRBV7-2 and TRBJ2-5; a possible D gene is TRBD2 (5 bases). Germline assignment: CDR1 SGHTA and CDR2 FQGNSA. CDR3 length equals 14 residues. V lost 5 bases and J 3 bases, leaving 13 bases between the germline ends. The CDR3: CASSTVAGKETQYF. DNA for the CDR3: TGTGCCAGCAGCACCGTGGCGGGTAAAGAGACCCAGTACTTC.

In this sample, this clonotype turned up once. The chain uses TRBV13 and TRBJ2-1; D remains ambiguous. The ends were cut back, 3 bases at V and 0 bases at J, with 9 bases in the middle. The germline gives CDR1 PRHDT, CDR2 FYEKMQ (reference sequence). The CDR3 consists of 15 residues. CDR3 sequence (DNA): TGTGCCAGCAGCTTTGCCCTGAGCTCCTACAATGAGCAGTTCTTC. This gives the protein CASSFALSSYNEQFF.

This rearrangement joins TRBV3-1 to TRBJ1-2, with 9 bases matching TRBD1. Germline values: CDR1 LGHDT, CDR2 YNNKEL (reference sequence). Trimming cost V 2 bases and J 7 bases; bases outside gene matches: 11. The CDR3 is made up of 16 amino acids. The CDR3 sequence: CASSQWTPGQGPGYTF. DNA for the CDR3: TGTGCCAGCAGCCAATGGACGCCGGGACAGGGCCCTGGCTACACCTTC.

The chain is built from TRBV20-1 and TRBJ2-6; D gene unclear. V lost 0 bases and J 1 base, leaving 13 bases between the germline ends. The CDR3 has 17 residues. CDR1 is DFQATT, CDR2 SNEGSKA, per germline (reference sequence). The CDR3 here is CSAREHRAASGANVLTF. The CDR3 DNA reads as TGCAGTGCTAGAGAACACCGCGCAGCGTCTGGGGCCAACGTCCTGACTTTC.

This clonotype was seen only a few times. V gene TRBV20-1 combines with J gene TRBJ2-7; D might be TRBD1 (5 bases). The CDR3 has 13 amino acids. CDR1 is DFQATT, CDR2 SNEGSKA, per germline (reference sequence). V was shortened by 3 bases and J by 5 bases, with 14 bases between the two germline ends. The CDR3 is CSARWQGFNEQYF. The CDR3 DNA is TGCAGTGCTAGGTGGCAGGGTTTCAACGAGCAGTACTTC.

The rearrangement links TRBV9 to TRBJ2-3, with TRBD1 matching over 7 bases. The V gene end was trimmed by 0 bases and the J gene end by 6 bases; junction bases not matched to a gene: 10. The germline gives CDR1 SGDLS, CDR2 YYNGEE. The CDR3 sequence is 16 residues long. Here the CDR3 DNA reads TGTGCCAGCAGCGTAGTAGGGCAGGGGGATACGGATACGCAGTATTTT. The encoded protein is CASSVVGQGDTDTQYF.

V and J are TRBV14 and TRBJ2-1; 7 bases agree with TRBD2. The CDR3 contains 17 residues. The germline gives CDR1 SGHDN, CDR2 FVKESK. V shed 1 base, J shed 2 bases, and the junction held 8 bases outside the gene matches. The CDR3 loop reads CASSQVKAGTTYNEQFF. The CDR3 nucleotides read TGTGCCAGCAGCCAAGTCAAAGCGGGGACCACCTACAATGAGCAGTTCTTC.

The rearrangement joins TRBV7-9 to TRBJ2-7, with a weak D call TRBD1 (6 bases). Germline V gene lookup returns CDR1 SEHNR and CDR2 FQNEAQ (reference sequence). The CDR3 consists of 15 residues. The germline V and J ends were trimmed by 7 bases and 0 bases, with 16 bases remaining between them. This CDR3 reads CASMPWTANSYEQYF. In nucleotides, the CDR3 is TGTGCCAGCATGCCCTGGACAGCAAACTCCTACGAGCAGTACTTC.